This T cell receptor (beta chain) was sequenced during a study of blood T cell repertoires in COVID-19 (dated by TCRdb to about 2020). General notes on the study: Samples covering the acute and convalescent phases of COVID-19 were provided by collaborators in the United States, Italy and Spain. The sample metadata nearly always contained a de-identified subject ID, COVID-19 status, age in years and sex. Where available, HLA class I and class II types were taken from metadata supplied by the sample provider and were not determined by assay-based typing. The material from the prospective study consisted of cDNA or gDNA derived from T cells, B-cell-depleted T cells, or PBMCs. The repertoires were released in a freely available public database intended as a resource for research on the immune response to SARS-CoV-2. Subjects who had been exposed to COVID-19, were actively infected with it, or had recovered from it provided the deeply sampled blood TCRbeta repertoires that made up the dataset. Samples were obtained from the ongoing ImmuneRACE study (first 160 participants) and from 1,200 or so subjects provided by 6 global collaborators.

The immunoSEQ Assay, a bias-controlled multiplex PCR, was used to amplify TCRbeta CDR3 regions from genomic DNA. From the authors' description of their analysis: Within the assay, amplification of reference gene primers was used to estimate how many nucleated cells each sample contained. Sequence reads were collapsed and filtered to measure the absolute abundance of every unique TCRbeta CDR3 rearrangement. For each sample, productive Simpson clonality was calculated as the square root of Simpson's diversity index across productive rearrangements. TCRdb took this table from immuneACCESS and kept in-frame rearrangements with V and J called. Such tables lack part of the clones; where checked against another copy, unresolved V genes explain under half of the gap, and the rest is unexplained. The D gene and trimming were derived from the DNA, and the V and J assignments and clone size from that table. This sample comprises under 200,000 clones, about nine tenths of them detected only once. Of the sample, approximately 0.5% falls within the top ten clones.

As regards this clone: Its antigen is currently not known. No base quality values were provided; no much bigger clone lies one nucleotide off.

Based on the germline V gene, the CDR1 and CDR2 sequences are ENHRY and SYGVKD. Including cysteine and phenylalanine, the CDR3 has 14 amino acids. The only DNA kept is the CDR3, 42 bases in frame from the first base. The junction shows trimming of 10 bases on V and 8 bases on J, plus 21 bases between the germline ends. Points the paper makes about the study in general: The amount of clinical and demographic metadata varied by source and participant and was provided uncurated.

Whole blood was collected in K2EDTA tubes by collaborating institutions according to the institutions' own protocols. For TCRbeta analysis, collaborator samples were shipped as frozen whole blood, as isolated PBMCs, or as DNA extracted from either sample type. The source material was peripheral blood. The clonotype was recovered from a man between 50 and 59 years old with acute or convalescent COVID-19. This chain is built from TRBV10-3 and TRBJ1-5, and possibly TRBD1, on 6 matching bases. In nucleotides, the sequence is TGTGCCACCTCAACACAGGGTTTCGAGGAGCCCCAGCATTTT. Its translation reads: CATSTQGFEEPQHF.